Below are 3 T cell receptor beta chains sequenced from a single sample in a study of cytomegalovirus exposure and HLA in healthy donors. Produced via immunoSEQ multiplex PCR; TCRdb's table is partial and in-frame only. The table has about 180,000 clones, roughly nine tenths seen once. Material for sequencing was PBMCs. The receptors come from a man aged 18-30 years in good health and CMV-seropositive.

The V and J genes are TRBV7-3 and TRBJ2-2; D is uncertain. Per the germline V gene, CDR1 is SGHTA and CDR2 is FQGTGA. V gave up 4 bases and J gave up 6 bases, with 9 bases separating them. This CDR3 is 13 amino acids long. CDR3 protein: CASSSTAPGELFF. The CDR3 DNA sequence: TGTGCCAGCAGCTCCACCGCGCCCGGGGAGCTGTTTTTT. Complete variable domain (other parts from reference TRBV7-3 and TRBJ2-2): GAGVSQTPSNKVTEKGKYVELRCDPISGHTALYWYRQSLGQGPEFLIYFQGTGAADDSGLPNDRFFAVRPEGSVSTLKIQRTERGDSAVYLCASSSTAPGELFFGEGSRLTVL.

The rearrangement links TRBV6-4 to TRBJ2-1, with 8 bases aligning to TRBD1. This CDR3 has 17 amino acids. V was clipped by 2 bases and J by 4 bases; unmatched bases: 10. CDR1 and CDR2 (germline): MRHNA, SNTAGT. CDR3 sequence: CASSDPTRTGIYNEQFF. The CDR3 DNA sequence: TGTGCCAGCAGTGACCCGACTAGGACAGGGATTTACAATGAGCAGTTCTTC.

This chain connects TRBV4-3 to TRBJ1-2; 8 bases line up with TRBD1. V shed 0 bases and J 4 bases; nucleotides not matched to a gene: 7. CDR3 length equals 16 residues. Germline V gene lookup returns CDR1 LGHNA and CDR2 YSLEER. The CDR3 DNA reads as TGCGCCAGCAGCCAAGATCGAACCGGGACAGGCTATGGCTACACCTTC. Amino acid sequence: CASSQDRTGTGYGYTF.